The sequence of this T cell receptor beta chain was determined in a study of blood T cell repertoires in COVID-19. The wider study: PBMCs, B-cell-depleted T cells, or T cells provided the cDNA or gDNA that made up the material.

Study processing details: Counts of nucleated cells, estimated from reference gene primer amplification, were obtained. The protocol was immunoSEQ multiplex PCR, while the TCRdb copy is restricted to in-frame clones and leaves out a portion. V, J and clone size are taken as reported in that table, and D and trimming were inferred from the DNA itself. The sample contains some 210,000 clones, around four fifths of which appear only once. This clone was detected ten times or more. The CDR3 is 15 amino acids. CDR1 and CDR2 (germline): MNHNY, SVGAGI (reference sequence). J gave up 5 bases and V 6 bases, and 11 bases lay outside the gene matches.

The sequencing sample was made of peripheral blood. This sequence joins TRBV6-6 and TRBJ2-3; 7 positions agree with TRBD1. This receptor was taken from a man over 45 with active or convalescent COVID-19. CDR3 DNA: TGTGCCAGCAGCCCGAAGGGACAGCCACTAGATACGCAGTATTTT. As protein: CASSPKGQPLDTQYF.